This TCR beta chain was sequenced for a study of identical twins. Via MiXCR, TCRdb re-called the 5' RACE reads, giving one row per CDR3 protein. The sample has about 250,000 distinct CDR3 sequences; about 9% are singletons. Many counts were recorded for this clonotype. This CDR3 region has 17 residues. The ends lost 4 bases at V and 0 bases at J; junction bases unmatched: 8. Germline V gene data show CDR1 as LGHDT and CDR2 as YNNKEL (reference sequence). A further study also used this sample, focusing on yellow fever vaccine responses in identical twins.

The receptor was derived from a woman aged 18-30 years in good health. V usage is TRBV3-1 and J usage is TRBJ2-7; 11 bases line up with TRBD2. The specimen was CD8+ T cells sorted from blood. CDR3 loop: CASSPHEGLAASYEQYF. CDR3 bases: TGTGCCAGCAGCCCGCACGAGGGACTAGCGGCCTCCTACGAGCAGTACTTC.